These T cell receptor beta chains were read from a single sample in a study of Ad26.COV2.S vaccination and SARS-CoV-2 variants. The method was immunoSEQ multiplex PCR; TCRdb's version includes in-frame clones alone and lacks a portion of them. The sample lists hundreds of thousands of clones, around 89% occurring once. Sequences were derived from peripheral blood, sampled in a trial of Ad26.COV2.S vaccine versus placebo. The receptors were sampled from a person between 18 and 65 years old who received the Ad26.COV2.S COVID-19 vaccine or a placebo. Both conserved end residues are part of each CDR3. A D gene is named only where the DNA matches it firmly. Not all rows give a size; the values are once, few, many and, for expanded clones, a class.

>TRBV7-2|once|TRBJ2-7|NA
TGTGCCAGCAGCTCTACCTACTCCTACGAGCAGTACTTC
CASSSTYSYEQYF
>TRBV5-6|NA|TRBJ1-3|NA
TGTGCCAGCAGCTTGGGGGTCTCTGGAAACACCATATATTTT
CASSLGVSGNTIYF
>TRBV4-1|NA|TRBJ1-3|NA
TGCGCCAGCAGCCAAGAAGGAAACACCATATATTTT
CASSQEGNTIYF
>TRBV10-2|NA|TRBJ2-1|NA
TGCGCCAGCAGTCTTGTTATGAATGAGCAGTTCTTC
CASSLVMNEQFF
>TRBV7-2|NA|TRBJ2-5|NA
TGTGCCAGCAGCTTATACAGGGCGGAGACCCAGTACTTC
CASSLYRAETQYF
>TRBV6-2/TRBV6-3|NA|TRBJ2-3|NA
TGTGCCAGCAGTTACCCCTCAGATACGCAGTATTTT
CASSYPSDTQYF
>TRBV10-1|few|TRBJ1-1|NA
TGCGCCAGCAGAAGGACTTGGACAGAGAACACTGAAGCTTTCTTT
CASRRTWTENTEAFF
>TRBV28|NA|TRBJ1-2|NA
TGTGCCAGCAGTGTACAGGCTTACTATGGCTACACCTTC
CASSVQAYYGYTF
>TRBV29-1|NA|TRBJ2-5|TRBD1
TGCAGCGTACGACAGGGCCAGACCCAGTACTTC
CSVRQGQTQYF
>TRBV2|once|TRBJ1-1|NA
TGTGCCAGCAGCGTCCGCCCGGGGGGCACTGAAGCTTTCTTT
CASSVRPGGTEAFF
>TRBV11-2|NA|TRBJ2-5|NA
TGTGCCAGCAGCTGGCGAGTTTCAGAGACCCAGTACTTC
CASSWRVSETQYF
>TRBV28|NA|TRBJ1-1|NA
TGTGCCAGCAGTTTTTCTGCAGGGCGGCCGTTGGCTTTCTTT
CASSFSAGRPLAFF
>TRBV2|NA|TRBJ2-1|NA
TGTGCCAGCAGTGGGCCGAGGAGTTGGAATGAGCAGTTCTTC
CASSGPRSWNEQFF
>TRBV7-8|NA|TRBJ1-1|NA
TGTGCCAGCAGCTTAAACCGGATTCTAAGAGGAATCACTGAAGCTTTCTTT
CASSLNRILRGITEAFF
>TRBV19|NA|TRBJ1-4|TRBD1
TGTGCCAGTGCGGGACAGATGAATGAAAAACTGTTTTTT
CASAGQMNEKLFF
>TRBV4-3|NA|TRBJ2-7|NA
TGCGCCAGCAGCCAAGATTGTCCGAGCTCCTACGAGCAGTACTTC
CASSQDCPSSYEQYF
>TRBV7-9|few|TRBJ1-5|NA
TGTGCCAGCAGCTCAGGGGCGGTTGGTCAGCCCCAGCATTTT
CASSSGAVGQPQHF
>TRBV25-1|NA|TRBJ1-6|NA
TGTGCCAGCACCGGGACCGGCCTGAGGAATTCACCCCTCCACTTT
CASTGTGLRNSPLHF
>TRBV9|NA|TRBJ2-5|NA
TGTGCCAGCAGCGTAGGGGCCGTGACGGAAGAGACCCAGTACTTC
CASSVGAVTEETQYF
>TRBV5-1|NA|TRBJ2-7|NA
TGCGCCAGCAGCCCCGGGGATCTCCCCTCCTACGAGCAGTACTTC
CASSPGDLPSYEQYF
>TRBV5-4|NA|TRBJ1-1|TRBD1
TGTGCCAGCAGCTCGACAGGGGGCGACACTGAAGCTTTCTTT
CASSSTGGDTEAFF
>TRBV12-5|once|TRBJ2-7|NA
TGTGCTAGTGGTTCGTCAGGCTACGAGCAGTACTTC
CASGSSGYEQYF
>TRBV27|NA|TRBJ1-2|TRBD1
TGTGCCAGCAGTGGGGTTGGGACAGGGGGCTATGGCTACACCTTC
CASSGVGTGGYGYTF
>TRBV7-8|NA|TRBJ2-1|NA
TGTGCCAGCAGCTTATCTAGGTACAATGAGCAGTTCTTC
CASSLSRYNEQFF
>TRBV19|NA|TRBJ1-1|NA
TGTGCCAGTAGTATAACTGAGGGGAACACTGAAGCTTTCTTT
CASSITEGNTEAFF
>TRBV9|NA|TRBJ1-2|NA
TGTGCCAGCAGCGCCAGAGGACAGTTTAACTATGGCTACACCTTC
CASSARGQFNYGYTF
>TRBV5-5|NA|TRBJ1-2|NA
TGTGCCAGCAGCCAGCAGGAGACTACTTACTATGGCTACACCTTC
CASSQQETTYYGYTF
>TRBV29-1|NA|TRBJ2-2|NA
TGCAGCGTTGAAGGTCGAGGGCGGGGAAACACCGGGGAGCTGTTTTTT
CSVEGRGRGNTGELFF
>TRBV5-1|NA|TRBJ2-5|TRBD1
TGCGCCAGCAGCAGCGGACAGGGGCAATCGACCCAGTACTTC
CASSSGQGQSTQYF
>TRBV5-4|NA|TRBJ2-7|NA
TGTGCCAGCAGCTTGGGCGGGTCCCTCAGAGTCTACGAGCAGTACTTC
CASSLGGSLRVYEQYF
>TRBV10-2|NA|TRBJ2-7|TRBD1
TGCGCCAGCAGTGGGGGACAGGAGAGATTCTACGAGCAGTACTTC
CASSGGQERFYEQYF
>TRBV18|NA|TRBJ2-5|NA
TGTGCCAGCTCACCCCGGGTTAGGGGCTCGCAAGAGACCCAGTACTTC
CASSPRVRGSQETQYF
>TRBV4-1|NA|TRBJ2-2|NA
TGCGCCAGCAGCCAACGGAACACCGGGGAGCTGTTTTTT
CASSQRNTGELFF
>TRBV9|NA|TRBJ1-3|TRBD1
TGTGCCAGCAGCGGGGGACAGCGGGCGAACTCTGGAAACACCATATATTTT
CASSGGQRANSGNTIYF
>TRBV6-2/TRBV6-3|NA|TRBJ2-7|TRBD1
TGTGCCAGCAGTTTACCACAGACAGGGGGATCCGAGCAGTACTTC
CASSLPQTGGSEQYF
>TRBV9|NA|TRBJ2-5|TRBD1
TGTGCCAGCAGCGATGGGACAGGGGGCTGGGAGACCCAGTACTTC
CASSDGTGGWETQYF
>TRBV5-1|NA|TRBJ2-1|TRBD2
TGCGCCAGCAGCTTTTCCGGAGCGGGGGCCTACAATGAGCAGTTCTTC
CASSFSGAGAYNEQFF
>TRBV5-5|NA|TRBJ1-2|NA
TGTGCCAGCAGCTTGGGAAATACGGACTATGGCTACACCTTC
CASSLGNTDYGYTF
>TRBV29-1|NA|TRBJ2-5|NA
TGCAGCGTTGTATTGGGAGGAGAGACCCAGTACTTC
CSVVLGGETQYF
>TRBV19|NA|TRBJ2-7|NA
TGTGCCAGTAGTATTGCTGGGGAGGACGAGCAGTACTTC
CASSIAGEDEQYF
>TRBV19|NA|TRBJ2-1|NA
TGTGCCAGTAGTAGCTTCAGGGGGCTAGCGGACAATGAGCAGTTCTTC
CASSSFRGLADNEQFF
>TRBV7-2|NA|TRBJ1-2|NA
TGTGCCAGCAGGATGGGACCTAACTATGGCTACACCTTC
CASRMGPNYGYTF
>TRBV30|NA|TRBJ1-4|NA
TGTGCCTGGAGTGTAATCGGGAGCGATGAAAAACTGTTTTTT
CAWSVIGSDEKLFF
>TRBV18|NA|TRBJ2-4|NA
TGTGCCAGCTCACCTACGACAGGGAAAGCGGGCAAAAACATTCAGTACTTC
CASSPTTGKAGKNIQYF
>TRBV12-3/TRBV12-4|NA|TRBJ2-5|NA
TGTGCCAGCAGCCCCGATAGGGAGACCCAGTACTTC
CASSPDRETQYF
>TRBV4-3|once|TRBJ1-5|NA
TGCGCCAGCAGCCAAGATAGCAATCAGCCCCAGCATTTT
CASSQDSNQPQHF
>TRBV9|NA|TRBJ1-6|NA
TGTGCCAGCAGCTTGCAGGGCCGATGGGATTCACCCCTCCACTTT
CASSLQGRWDSPLHF
>TRBV18|few|TRBJ2-2|NA
TGTGCCAGCTCAGGGGTGTTCCAGAACACCGGGGAGCTGTTTTTT
CASSGVFQNTGELFF
>TRBV27|NA|TRBJ2-3|TRBD2
TGTGCCAGCAGTTTAATGGGGCTAGCGGGCCTCACAGATACGCAGTATTTT
CASSLMGLAGLTDTQYF
>TRBV3-1/TRBV3-2|NA|TRBJ2-7|TRBD2
TGTGCCAGCAGCCAAGATGTCCCTAGCGGGAGGGATGAGCAGTACTTC
CASSQDVPSGRDEQYF
>TRBV28|NA|TRBJ1-5|NA
TGTGCCAGCAGTTTTTTTGTATCGAACAATCAGCCCCAGCATTTT
CASSFFVSNNQPQHF
>TRBV27|few|TRBJ1-6|NA
TGTGCCAGCAGTTCCACAGGATTCCCTCAAAACTCCTATAATTCACCCCTCCACTTT
CASSSTGFPQNSYNSPLHF
>TRBV19|once|TRBJ2-2|NA
TGTGCCAGTAGTATAGGGATTGGGGAGTCCGGGGAGCTGTTTTTT
CASSIGIGESGELFF